The entry below describes one TCR beta chain. Time point described: baseline, week 1 (first vaccination visit). The treatment here: pre-vaccination baseline after standard-of-care therapy. New IDH1-mutant, ATRX-lost WHO grade 3 or 4 astrocytomas occurred in donors. In germline, CDR1 is MNHEY, CDR2 SMNVEV (reference sequence). The CDR3 loop spans 16 amino acids. J was trimmed by 3 bases and V by 5 bases; bases with no gene match: 7. Produced via immunoSEQ multiplex PCR; TCRdb's table is partial and in-frame only. The table has 20,000 to 30,000 clones, approximately 89% seen once. The entry originates in a study of a mutant IDH1 vaccine in newly diagnosed glioma. Background on the study: A roughly 62% male, 37.5% female split and a mean age of approximately 38 years characterized treated patients.

Here the sequenced sample was PBMCs, taken from a glioma patient treated with radiotherapy, temozolomide or both. The clonotype originates from a young man with glioma. This chain joins TRBV27 and TRBJ2-3; 11 bases match TRBD2. The CDR3 sequence: CASSPTGTSGTDTQYF. The CDR3 DNA is TGTGCCAGCAGTCCGACCGGGACTAGCGGAACAGATACGCAGTATTTT.